This T cell receptor beta chain stems from a study of shared clonotypes between healthy human individuals. Turning to the study itself: CD4 naive cells filled three plates per donor, CD4 memory three, CD8 naive two and CD8 memory one.

TCRdb keeps only in-frame clones here, not all; method: immunoSEQ multiplex PCR. The table has around 1.9 million clones, about 92% seen once. It was CD45RO-negative cells, positively selected for CCR7, that made up naive CD8 cells, with terminally differentiated effector memory CD45RA+ cells excluded. This sequence originates from a man younger than 35 in good health. Some clones in this sample may be carry-over from other donors' samples. What was sequenced was naive CD8+ T cells from PBMCs.

In DNA form, the CDR3 reads TGTGCCAGCAGCTCGCAGGGGTTCTGGCCTGGAAACACCATATATTTT. It codes for CASSSQGFWPGNTIYF. This chain uses TRBV14 with TRBJ1-3; D perhaps matches TRBD1 (6 bases). The length of the CDR3 is 16 residues. The V gene lost 5 bases and the J gene lost 2 bases, with 16 bases spanning the gap. Looked up from germline, CDR1 is SGHDN and CDR2 is FVKESK.